Detailed here is one T cell receptor (beta chain). No antigen is known for it. Specified time point: week 23, last vaccination. It was 300 ug of mutant IDH1 20-mer peptide that made up each vaccine dose, given with topical imiquimod. The donors had new WHO grade 3 or 4 astrocytomas; these were IDH1-mutant and ATRX-lost. The record originates from a study of a mutant IDH1 vaccine in newly diagnosed glioma. For the study at large: Patients arrived already treated with radiotherapy, temozolomide, or both, most having had both.

The CDR3 has 12 amino acids. V shed 3 bases and J shed 10 bases, with 10 bases lying between them. Per the germline V gene, CDR1 is WSHSY and CDR2 is SAAADI. Study findings and constraints: Of the patients, more than 80% had vaccine-induced immune responses.

Clones were read by immunoSEQ multiplex PCR, and TCRdb kept only the in-frame ones, dropping some. The sample includes 40,000 or so clones, around 84% of them seen just once. The rearrangement links TRBV10-2 to TRBJ2-1; D not resolved. The source is a woman aged 18 to 35 with glioma. Some clones in this sample may be carry-over from other donors' samples. The sequencing used PBMCs, collected from a glioma patient whose treatment included an IDH1 peptide vaccine. The CDR3 spells CASSEDLTEQFF. CDR3 DNA sequence: TGCGCCAGCAGTGAAGACCTTACGGAGCAGTTCTTC.